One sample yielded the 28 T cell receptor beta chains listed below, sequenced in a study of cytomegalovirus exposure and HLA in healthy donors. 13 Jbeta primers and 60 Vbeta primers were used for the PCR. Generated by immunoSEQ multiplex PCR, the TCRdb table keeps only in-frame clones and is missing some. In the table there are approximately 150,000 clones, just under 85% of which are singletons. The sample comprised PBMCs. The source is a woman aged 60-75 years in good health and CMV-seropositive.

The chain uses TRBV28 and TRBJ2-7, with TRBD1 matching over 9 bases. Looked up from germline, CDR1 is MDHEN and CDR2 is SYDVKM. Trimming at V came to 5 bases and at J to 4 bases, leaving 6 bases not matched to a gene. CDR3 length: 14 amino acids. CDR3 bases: TGTGCCAGCAGTCTACAGGGGGCAAGGTACGAGCAGTACTTC. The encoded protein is CASSLQGARYEQYF.

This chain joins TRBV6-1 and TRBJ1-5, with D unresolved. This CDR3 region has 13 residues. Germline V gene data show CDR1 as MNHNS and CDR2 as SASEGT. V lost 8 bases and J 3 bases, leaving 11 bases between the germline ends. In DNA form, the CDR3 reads TGTGCCAGCGCGCCCTTATACAATCAGCCCCAGCATTTT. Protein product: CASAPLYNQPQHF.

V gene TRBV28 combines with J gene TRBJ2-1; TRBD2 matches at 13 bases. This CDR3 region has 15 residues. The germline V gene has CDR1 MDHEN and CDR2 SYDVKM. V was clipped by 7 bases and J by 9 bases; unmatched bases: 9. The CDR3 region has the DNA TGTGCCAGCACCCTGGGACTAGCGGGAAGGGGTGAGCAGTTCTTC. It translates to CASTLGLAGRGEQFF. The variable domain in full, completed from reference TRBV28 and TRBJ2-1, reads DVKVTQSSRYLVKRTGEKVFLECVQDMDHENMFWYRQDPGLGLRLIYFSYDVKMKEKGDIPEGYSVSREKKERFSLILESASTNQTSMYLCASTLGLAGRGEQFFGPGTRLTVL.

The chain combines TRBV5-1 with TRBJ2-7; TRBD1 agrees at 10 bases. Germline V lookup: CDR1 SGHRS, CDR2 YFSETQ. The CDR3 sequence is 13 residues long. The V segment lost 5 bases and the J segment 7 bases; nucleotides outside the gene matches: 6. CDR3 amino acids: CASRPGQGHEQYF. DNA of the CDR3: TGCGCCAGCAGACCGGGACAGGGGCATGAGCAGTACTTC.

In nucleotides, the CDR3 is TGTGCCAGCAAAAAGTATCAGGGGCGTTGGGAAAAACTGTTTTTT. Amino acid sequence: CASKKYQGRWEKLFF. The chain combines TRBV11-2 with TRBJ1-4; D is perhaps TRBD1 (6 bases). Germline V gene data show CDR1 as SGHAT and CDR2 as FQNNGV. V lost 7 bases and J lost 8, with 20 bases in between. This CDR3 has 15 residues.

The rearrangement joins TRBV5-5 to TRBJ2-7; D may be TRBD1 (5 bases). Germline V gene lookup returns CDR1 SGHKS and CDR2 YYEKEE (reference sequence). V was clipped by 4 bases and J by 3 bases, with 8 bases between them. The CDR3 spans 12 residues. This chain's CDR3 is CASSIQGYEQYF. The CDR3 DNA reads TGTGCCAGCAGCATTCAGGGCTACGAGCAGTACTTC.

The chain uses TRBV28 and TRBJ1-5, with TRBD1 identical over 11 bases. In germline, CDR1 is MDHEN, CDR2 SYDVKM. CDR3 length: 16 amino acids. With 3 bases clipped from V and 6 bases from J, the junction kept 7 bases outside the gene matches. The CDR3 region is CASSLGQGVGGQPQHF. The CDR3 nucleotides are TGTGCCAGCAGTTTGGGACAGGGGGTAGGCGGTCAGCCCCAGCATTTT.

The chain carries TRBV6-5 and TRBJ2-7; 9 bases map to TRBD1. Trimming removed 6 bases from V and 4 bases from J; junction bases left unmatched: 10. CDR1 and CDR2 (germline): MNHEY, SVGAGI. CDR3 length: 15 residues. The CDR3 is CASSTSQGAGYEQYF. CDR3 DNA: TGTGCCAGCAGCACCTCACAGGGGGCCGGGTACGAGCAGTACTTC.

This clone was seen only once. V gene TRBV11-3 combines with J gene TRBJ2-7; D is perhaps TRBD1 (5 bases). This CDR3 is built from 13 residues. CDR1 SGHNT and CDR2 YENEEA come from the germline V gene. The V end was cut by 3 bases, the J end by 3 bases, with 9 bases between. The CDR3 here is CASSFGQHYEQYF. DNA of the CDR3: TGTGCCAGCAGCTTCGGACAACACTACGAGCAGTACTTC.

The CDR3 sequence is CASSPGASSLAGANVLTF. The CDR3 DNA follows: TGTGCCAGCAGCCCAGGGGCTTCAAGTCTAGCTGGGGCCAACGTCCTGACTTTC. The chain recombines TRBV28 with TRBJ2-6; D may be TRBD1 (6 bases). Germline V gene data show CDR1 as MDHEN and CDR2 as SYDVKM. V was clipped by 6 bases and J by 2 bases, with 20 bases between them. This CDR3 has 18 residues.

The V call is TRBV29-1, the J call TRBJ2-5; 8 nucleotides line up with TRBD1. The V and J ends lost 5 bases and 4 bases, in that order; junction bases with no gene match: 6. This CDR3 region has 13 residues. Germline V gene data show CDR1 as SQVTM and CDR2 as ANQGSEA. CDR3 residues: CSVMQGAGETQYF. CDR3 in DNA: TGCAGCGTTATGCAGGGGGCTGGAGAGACCCAGTACTTC.

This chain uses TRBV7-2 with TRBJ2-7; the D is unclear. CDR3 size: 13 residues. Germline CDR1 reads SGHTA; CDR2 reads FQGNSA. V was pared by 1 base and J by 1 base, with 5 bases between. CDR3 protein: CASSLEISYEQYF. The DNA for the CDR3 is TGTGCCAGCAGCTTAGAAATATCCTACGAGCAGTACTTC. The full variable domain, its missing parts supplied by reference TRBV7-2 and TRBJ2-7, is GAGVSQSPSNKVTEKGKDVELRCDPISGHTALYWYRQSLGQGLEFLIYFQGNSAPDKSGLPSDRFSAERTGGSVSTLTIQRTQQEDSAVYLCASSLEISYEQYFGPGTRLTVT.

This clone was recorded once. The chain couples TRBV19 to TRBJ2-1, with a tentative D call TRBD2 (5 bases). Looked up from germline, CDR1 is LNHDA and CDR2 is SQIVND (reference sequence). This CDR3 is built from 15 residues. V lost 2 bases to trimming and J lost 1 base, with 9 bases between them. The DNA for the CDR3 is TGTGCCAGTAGTATAAGGCTAGCTTCCTACAATGAGCAGTTCTTC. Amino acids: CASSIRLASYNEQFF. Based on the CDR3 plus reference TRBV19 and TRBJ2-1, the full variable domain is DGGITQSPKYLFRKEGQNVTLSCEQNLNHDAMYWYRQDPGQGLRLIYYSQIVNDFQKGDIAEGYSVSREKKESFPLTVTSAQKNPTAFYLCASSIRLASYNEQFFGPGTRLTVL.

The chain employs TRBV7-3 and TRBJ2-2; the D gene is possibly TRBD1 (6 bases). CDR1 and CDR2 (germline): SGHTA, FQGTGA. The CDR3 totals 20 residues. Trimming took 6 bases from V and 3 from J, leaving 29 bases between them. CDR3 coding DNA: TGTGCCAGCAGTTTTAGGCCCCCAGGGGTCGGTTTAAAGGACACCGGGGAGCTGTTTTTT. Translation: CASSFRPPGVGLKDTGELFF.

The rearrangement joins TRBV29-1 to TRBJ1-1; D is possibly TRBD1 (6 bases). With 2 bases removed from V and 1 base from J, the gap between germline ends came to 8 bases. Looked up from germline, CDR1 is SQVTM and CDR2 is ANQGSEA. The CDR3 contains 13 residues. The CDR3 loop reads CSVERGGNTEAFF. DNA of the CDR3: TGCAGCGTTGAAAGGGGGGGGAACACTGAAGCTTTCTTT.

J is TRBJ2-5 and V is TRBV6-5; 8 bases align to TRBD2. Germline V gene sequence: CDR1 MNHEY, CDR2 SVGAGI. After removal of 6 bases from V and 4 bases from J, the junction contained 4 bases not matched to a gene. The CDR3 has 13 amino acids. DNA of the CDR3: TGTGCCAGCAGACCCGGGGGGGGAGAGACCCAGTACTTC. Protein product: CASRPGGGETQYF.

This CDR3 reads CASRDRGMGETQYF. The CDR3 nucleotides are TGTGCCAGCAGAGACAGGGGTATGGGAGAGACCCAGTACTTC. V gene TRBV27 combines with J gene TRBJ2-5, with 8 positions matching TRBD1. Germline V gene data show CDR1 as MNHEY and CDR2 as SMNVEV (reference sequence). The CDR3 runs 14 residues. The ends lost 6 bases at V and 4 bases at J; junction bases unmatched: 7.

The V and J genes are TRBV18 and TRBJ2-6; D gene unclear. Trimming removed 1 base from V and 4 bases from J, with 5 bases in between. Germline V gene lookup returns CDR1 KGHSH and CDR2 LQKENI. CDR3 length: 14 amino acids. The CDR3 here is CASSPRSGANVLTF. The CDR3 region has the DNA TGTGCCAGCTCACCACGTTCAGGGGCCAACGTCCTGACTTTC.

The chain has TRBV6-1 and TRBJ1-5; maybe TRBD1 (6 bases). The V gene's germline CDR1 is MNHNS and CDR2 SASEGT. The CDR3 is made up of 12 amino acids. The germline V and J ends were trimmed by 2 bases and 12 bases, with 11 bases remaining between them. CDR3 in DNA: TGTGCCAGCAGTGAACCCAGGGGTCACCAGCATTTT. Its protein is CASSEPRGHQHF.

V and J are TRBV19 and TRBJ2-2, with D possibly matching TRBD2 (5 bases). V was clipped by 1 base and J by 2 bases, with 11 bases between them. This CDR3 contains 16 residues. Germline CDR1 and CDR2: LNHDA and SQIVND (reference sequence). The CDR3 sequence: CASSIGGGANTGELFF. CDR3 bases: TGTGCCAGTAGTATAGGTGGAGGAGCAAACACCGGGGAGCTGTTTTTT.

The CDR3 here is CASTRTGAYEQYF. The CDR3 DNA reads as TGTGCCAGCACAAGGACAGGGGCCTACGAGCAGTACTTC. J is TRBJ2-7 and V is TRBV7-2, with 9 nucleotides matching TRBD1. This CDR3 is built from 13 residues. The J segment lost 2 bases and the V segment lost 7 bases, leaving 3 bases of the junction unmatched. Germline V gene sequence: CDR1 SGHTA, CDR2 FQGNSA.

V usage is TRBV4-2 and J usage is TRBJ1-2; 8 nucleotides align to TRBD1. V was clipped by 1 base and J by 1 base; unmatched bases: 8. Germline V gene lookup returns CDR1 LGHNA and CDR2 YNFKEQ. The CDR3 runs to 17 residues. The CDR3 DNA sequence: TGTGCCAGCAGCCAAGTCCCACAGGGGGACTATAACTATGGCTACACCTTC. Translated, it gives CASSQVPQGDYNYGYTF.

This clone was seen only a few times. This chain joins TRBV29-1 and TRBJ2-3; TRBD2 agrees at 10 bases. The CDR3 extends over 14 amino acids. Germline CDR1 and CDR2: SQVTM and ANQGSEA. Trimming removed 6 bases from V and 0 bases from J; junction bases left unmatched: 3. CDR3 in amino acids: CSVTLAGSTDTQYF. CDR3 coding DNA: TGCAGCGTGACACTAGCGGGGAGCACAGATACGCAGTATTTT.

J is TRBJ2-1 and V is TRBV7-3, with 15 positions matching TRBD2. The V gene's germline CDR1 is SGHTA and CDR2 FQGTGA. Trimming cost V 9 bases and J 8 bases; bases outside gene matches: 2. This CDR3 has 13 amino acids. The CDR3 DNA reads TGTGCCAGTGGACTAGCGGGAGGGTATGAGCAGTTCTTC. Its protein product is CASGLAGGYEQFF.

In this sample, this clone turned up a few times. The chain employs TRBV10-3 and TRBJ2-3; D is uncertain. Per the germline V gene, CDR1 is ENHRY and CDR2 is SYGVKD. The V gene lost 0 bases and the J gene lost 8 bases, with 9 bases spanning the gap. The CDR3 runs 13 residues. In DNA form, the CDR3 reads TGTGCCATCAGTGAGTCGGGCCAGCTTACGCAGTATTTT. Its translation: CAISESGQLTQYF.

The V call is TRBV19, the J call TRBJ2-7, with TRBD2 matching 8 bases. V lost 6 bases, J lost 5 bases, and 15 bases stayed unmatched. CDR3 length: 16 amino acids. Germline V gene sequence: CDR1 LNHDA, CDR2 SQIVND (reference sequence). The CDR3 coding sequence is TGTGCCAGTAGCCTAGGTAGCGGGGCTAGAGGAGACGAGCAGTACTTC. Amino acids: CASSLGSGARGDEQYF.

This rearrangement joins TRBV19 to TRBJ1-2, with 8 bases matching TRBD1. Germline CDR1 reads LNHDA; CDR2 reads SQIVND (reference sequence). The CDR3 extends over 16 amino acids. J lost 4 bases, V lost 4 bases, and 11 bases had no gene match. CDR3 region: CASSTLFRDRTYGYTF. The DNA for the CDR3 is TGTGCCAGTAGTACATTGTTCCGGGACAGGACCTATGGCTACACCTTC.

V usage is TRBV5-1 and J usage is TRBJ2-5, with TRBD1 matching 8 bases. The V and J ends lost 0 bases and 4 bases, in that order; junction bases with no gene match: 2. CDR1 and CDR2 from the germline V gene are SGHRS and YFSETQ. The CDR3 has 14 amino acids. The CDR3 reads CASSLVQGAETQYF. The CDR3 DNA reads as TGCGCCAGCAGCTTGGTCCAGGGGGCAGAGACCCAGTACTTC.